Listed below are T cell receptor beta chains from one sample, sequenced in a study of blood T cell repertoires in COVID-19. TCRdb's copy holds only in-frame clones and misses some; the assay was immunoSEQ multiplex PCR. Of under 200,000 clones listed, approximately 91% are singletons. Sequenced material: peripheral blood. The receptors stem from a man aged 18 to 35 with acute or convalescent COVID-19. CDR3s include the opening cysteine and the closing phenylalanine or tryptophan. Each record gives: CDR3 protein, CDR3 DNA, J gene, clone size, D gene, V gene. D genes are given only for firm matches. The size field is filled for only some rows; it gives once, few, many or a size class.

CDR3aa: CASSFGPTGGNSPLHF; CDR3nt: TGTGCCAGCAGTTTTGGACCGACAGGGGGTAATTCACCCCTCCACTTT; j_gene: TRBJ1-6; abundance: -; d_gene: TRBD1; v_gene: TRBV27
CDR3aa: CASSVQTNEKLFF; CDR3nt: TGCGCCAGCAGTGTACAAACTAATGAAAAACTGTTTTTT; j_gene: TRBJ1-4; abundance: -; d_gene: -; v_gene: TRBV10-2
CDR3aa: CASSQVGTPGSAFF; CDR3nt: TGCGCCAGCAGCCAAGTCGGGACTCCCGGGTCAGCTTTCTTT; j_gene: TRBJ1-1; abundance: -; d_gene: -; v_gene: TRBV4-1
CDR3aa: CASSPPGQGSYGYTF; CDR3nt: TGTGCCAGCAGTCCACCGGGACAGGGATCCTATGGCTACACCTTC; j_gene: TRBJ1-2; abundance: once; d_gene: TRBD1; v_gene: TRBV6-5
CDR3aa: CASSFGLAGENQETQYF; CDR3nt: TGTGCCAGCAGCTTCGGACTAGCGGGGGAGAACCAAGAGACCCAGTACTTC; j_gene: TRBJ2-5; abundance: -; d_gene: TRBD2; v_gene: TRBV11-3
CDR3aa: CASGFNYNTTYGYTF; CDR3nt: TGTGCTAGTGGTTTCAACTACAACACAACTTATGGCTACACCTTC; j_gene: TRBJ1-2; abundance: -; d_gene: -; v_gene: TRBV12-5
CDR3aa: CASSKARQRPYEQYF; CDR3nt: TGTGCCAGCAGCAAAGCGCGACAGCGTCCTTACGAGCAGTACTTC; j_gene: TRBJ2-7; abundance: -; d_gene: -; v_gene: TRBV21-1
CDR3aa: CASSNSGGSGDHEQFF; CDR3nt: TGTGCCAGCAGCAATTCGGGGGGGTCAGGGGATCATGAGCAGTTCTTC; j_gene: TRBJ2-1; abundance: once; d_gene: TRBD2; v_gene: TRBV6-2/TRBV6-3
CDR3aa: CASRRDHNTGELFF; CDR3nt: TGCGCCAGCAGGCGGGACCATAACACCGGGGAGCTGTTTTTT; j_gene: TRBJ2-2; abundance: -; d_gene: -; v_gene: TRBV5-1
CDR3aa: CASSLAHPLVSGRAYEQYF; CDR3nt: TGTGCCAGCAGCTTAGCACACCCCCTGGTTAGCGGGAGGGCCTACGAGCAGTACTTC; j_gene: TRBJ2-7; abundance: -; d_gene: TRBD2; v_gene: TRBV7-2
CDR3aa: CASSQSAGGGGTEAFF; CDR3nt: TGCGCCAGCAGTCAATCGGCGGGGGGCGGGGGCACTGAAGCTTTCTTT; j_gene: TRBJ1-1; abundance: -; d_gene: -; v_gene: TRBV23-1
CDR3aa: CASSSGLAGGPGTDTQYF; CDR3nt: TGCGCCAGCAGCTCAGGACTAGCGGGGGGGCCAGGCACAGATACGCAGTATTTT; j_gene: TRBJ2-3; abundance: -; d_gene: TRBD2; v_gene: TRBV5-1
CDR3aa: CASSLDGRSSYNEQFF; CDR3nt: TGTGCCAGCAGTTTAGATGGGCGTAGCTCCTACAATGAGCAGTTCTTC; j_gene: TRBJ2-1; abundance: -; d_gene: -; v_gene: TRBV27
CDR3aa: CASSLVGGNTEAFF; CDR3nt: TGCGCCAGCAGCTTGGTGGGGGGTAACACTGAAGCTTTCTTT; j_gene: TRBJ1-1; abundance: -; d_gene: -; v_gene: TRBV5-1
CDR3aa: CASSLRQGLAPNNEKLFF; CDR3nt: TGTGCCAGCAGCCTGCGACAGGGATTAGCCCCGAATAATGAAAAACTGTTTTTT; j_gene: TRBJ1-4; abundance: -; d_gene: TRBD1; v_gene: TRBV7-2
CDR3aa: CASSPTGGGATNEKLFF; CDR3nt: TGTGCCAGCAGCCCAACAGGGGGCGGAGCAACTAATGAAAAACTGTTTTTT; j_gene: TRBJ1-4; abundance: -; d_gene: TRBD1; v_gene: TRBV5-8
CDR3aa: CASSLGQGYEQYF; CDR3nt: TGTGCCAGCAGTTTGGGACAGGGGTACGAGCAGTACTTC; j_gene: TRBJ2-7; abundance: -; d_gene: TRBD1; v_gene: TRBV12-3/TRBV12-4
CDR3aa: CASSEVQFGRGPDGYTF; CDR3nt: TGTGCCAGCAGTGAGGTCCAGTTCGGCAGGGGGCCTGATGGCTACACCTTC; j_gene: TRBJ1-2; abundance: -; d_gene: TRBD1; v_gene: TRBV25-1
CDR3aa: CASRQGGYYEKLFF; CDR3nt: TGTGCCAGCCGACAGGGGGGGTATTATGAAAAACTGTTTTTT; j_gene: TRBJ1-4; abundance: -; d_gene: TRBD1; v_gene: TRBV14
CDR3aa: CASSWAGELNSPLHF; CDR3nt: TGCGCCAGCAGCTGGGCAGGGGAGTTAAATTCACCCCTCCACTTT; j_gene: TRBJ1-6; abundance: -; d_gene: -; v_gene: TRBV5-1
CDR3aa: CASSLGGGAQPQHF; CDR3nt: TGTGCCAGCAGCTTAGGGGGGGGCGCTCAGCCCCAGCATTTT; j_gene: TRBJ1-5; abundance: -; d_gene: -; v_gene: TRBV7-9
CDR3aa: CASSQGQRDAFF; CDR3nt: TGTGCCAGCAGTCAAGGACAGCGGGATGCTTTCTTT; j_gene: TRBJ1-1; abundance: -; d_gene: -; v_gene: TRBV2
CDR3aa: CATSDSGGEIGGPDTQYF; CDR3nt: TGTGCCACCAGTGACTCGGGTGGGGAGATAGGGGGCCCGGATACGCAGTATTTT; j_gene: TRBJ2-3; abundance: -; d_gene: TRBD1; v_gene: TRBV24-1
CDR3aa: CASSSNRAGSNTEAFF; CDR3nt: TGTGCCAGTAGCTCCAACCGCGCGGGGAGCAACACTGAAGCTTTCTTT; j_gene: TRBJ1-1; abundance: -; d_gene: -; v_gene: TRBV19
CDR3aa: CAISESSFPRDTF; CDR3nt: TGTGCCATCAGTGAGTCGAGCTTTCCACGAGACACCTTC; j_gene: TRBJ1-2; abundance: -; d_gene: -; v_gene: TRBV10-3
CDR3aa: CASSPGTGLSYEQYF; CDR3nt: TGTGCCAGCAGCCCCGGGACAGGACTTTCCTACGAGCAGTACTTC; j_gene: TRBJ2-7; abundance: -; d_gene: TRBD1; v_gene: TRBV5-6
CDR3aa: CASSEVGALRVSPLHF; CDR3nt: TGTGCCAGCAGTGAAGTGGGGGCCCTAAGGGTGTCACCCCTCCACTTT; j_gene: TRBJ1-6; abundance: -; d_gene: -; v_gene: TRBV2
CDR3aa: CASSLQGDAEKLFF; CDR3nt: TGTGCCAGCAGCTTACAGGGGGATGCTGAAAAACTGTTTTTT; j_gene: TRBJ1-4; abundance: -; d_gene: TRBD1; v_gene: TRBV3-1/TRBV3-2
CDR3aa: CASSLAYGERTGELFF; CDR3nt: TGTGCCAGCAGCTTGGCGTATGGGGAGAGGACCGGGGAGCTGTTTTTT; j_gene: TRBJ2-2; abundance: once; d_gene: -; v_gene: TRBV5-5
CDR3aa: CASSPHSGTGYGYTF; CDR3nt: TGTGCCAGCAGCCCTCACTCCGGGACAGGCTATGGCTACACCTTC; j_gene: TRBJ1-2; abundance: -; d_gene: TRBD1; v_gene: TRBV9
CDR3aa: CASSLDLYEQYF; CDR3nt: TGTGCCAGCAGTCTGGACTTATACGAGCAGTACTTC; j_gene: TRBJ2-7; abundance: few; d_gene: -; v_gene: TRBV5-4
CDR3aa: CASSPGSRSYEQYF; CDR3nt: TGCGCCAGCAGCCCGGGGAGTAGGTCCTACGAGCAGTACTTC; j_gene: TRBJ2-7; abundance: -; d_gene: -; v_gene: TRBV5-1
CDR3aa: CASSHRANEKLFF; CDR3nt: TGTGCCAGCAGCCACAGGGCTAATGAAAAACTGTTTTTT; j_gene: TRBJ1-4; abundance: -; d_gene: -; v_gene: TRBV4-2